One sample yielded the 28 T cell receptor beta chains listed below, sequenced in a study of blood T cells in healthy people across ages. Then a second PCR, running roughly 7 to 11 cycles, was carried out with a sample-barcoded 5' primer and a J-beta primer mix. TCRdb analysed the 5' RACE reads with MiXCR anew, one entry per CDR3 protein. This sample has around 1,900,000 distinct CDR3 sequences, with about 39% found just once. Input material: blood. The receptors shown here come from a human donor in good health.

The genes are TRBV24-1 and TRBJ2-3; D is unresolved. There are 16 residues in the CDR3. V lost 0 bases, J lost 0 bases, and 9 bases lay in between. Germline V gene data show CDR1 as KGHDR and CDR2 as SFDVKD. CDR3 loop: CATSDLQTTSTDTQYF. In nucleotides, the CDR3 is TGTGCCACCAGTGATTTGCAAACGACAAGCACAGATACGCAGTATTTT.

Many counts were recorded for this clonotype. The V and J genes are TRBV5-6 and TRBJ2-5; D uncertain. Trimming left V 2 bases short and J 5 bases short, with 13 bases between. CDR3 length equals 14 residues. Germline-derived CDR1 and CDR2 are SGHDT and YYEEEE. CDR3 sequence (DNA): TGTGCCAGCAGCTTTCGGCATCGACGGGAGACCCAGTACTTC. Protein sequence: CASSFRHRRETQYF.

The rearrangement links TRBV5-1 to TRBJ2-1; 10 nucleotides align to TRBD1. V lost 5 bases to trimming and J lost 6 bases; unmatched junction nucleotides: 5. Germline CDR1 is SGHRS and CDR2 is YFSETQ. This CDR3 has 14 amino acids. The CDR3 DNA reads as TGCGCCAGCAGAAAGACAGGGGGCGCCAATGAGCAGTTCTTC. This sequence encodes CASRKTGGANEQFF.

This clonotype was seen once. CDR3 in DNA: TGTGCCAGCATAGGGGACAGGAGGGATTGGCAGTACTTC. Protein: CASIGDRRDWQYF. The chain carries TRBV28 and TRBJ2-7; 8 nucleotides align to TRBD1. The V gene's germline CDR1 is MDHEN and CDR2 SYDVKM. V dropped 7 bases and J dropped 9; count of bases not matched to a gene: 11. The CDR3 runs 13 residues.

This clonotype turned up a few times. This chain links TRBV7-4 with TRBJ2-1; TRBD1 might be the D (5 bases). The CDR3 covers 14 residues. Deletions cut 6 bases from V and 2 bases from J, with 11 bases between. In germline, CDR1 is SGHVT, CDR2 SQSDAQ. CDR3 in amino acids: CASRTDTPYNEQFF. In DNA, the CDR3 is TGTGCCAGCAGGACGGACACCCCCTACAATGAGCAGTTCTTC.

This chain links TRBV7-7 with TRBJ2-3; TRBD1 or TRBD2 may be the D gene (5 bases each). V was trimmed by 3 bases and J by 6 bases, leaving 10 bases between them. CDR1 is SSHAT and CDR2 is FNYEAQ in the germline V gene (reference sequence). The CDR3 spans 13 residues. The chain's CDR3 is CASSLGVRDTQYF. The CDR3 DNA reads TGTGCCAGCAGCTTGGGGGTTCGGGATACGCAGTATTTT.

V and J are TRBV27 and TRBJ2-7, with D tentatively TRBD1 or TRBD2 (5 bases each). Germline V gene data show CDR1 as MNHEY and CDR2 as SMNVEV (reference sequence). The CDR3 is made up of 15 amino acids. V was clipped by 5 bases and J by 6 bases, with 20 bases between them. For the CDR3, the DNA is TGTGCCAGCAGTAAAAACCTAGGGACCCCACCCGAGCAGTACTTC. It codes for CASSKNLGTPPEQYF.

CDR3 sequence reads: CSARDRRLAAYEQYF. Written as DNA, the CDR3 is TGCAGTGCTAGAGATCGTAGACTAGCGGCCTACGAGCAGTACTTC. The chain joins TRBV20-1 to TRBJ2-7, with 9 bases fitting TRBD2. V was clipped by 0 bases and J by 2 bases; unmatched bases: 5. CDR1 is DFQATT and CDR2 is SNEGSKA in the germline V gene (reference sequence). The CDR3 sequence is 15 residues long.

As concerns this clonotype: A junction boundary mismatches the germline segment, possibly from a read error. This chain links TRBV3-1 with TRBJ2-1, with 14 nucleotides matching TRBD2. This CDR3 contains 16 residues. Germline V CDR1 and CDR2: LGHDT, YNNKEL (reference sequence). CDR3 nucleotide sequence: TGTGTCAGCAGCCTGGGGGGACTAGCGGGGGCAAATGAGCAGTTCTTC. Translating gives CVSSLGGLAGANEQFF.

The rearrangement uses TRBV11-1 and TRBJ2-1, with 8 positions matching TRBD1. The CDR3 runs 14 residues. From germline, CDR1 is SGHAT and CDR2 FQDESV (reference sequence). With 6 bases clipped from V and 6 bases from J, the junction kept 7 bases outside the gene matches. CDR3 residues: CASSQGARINEQFF. The CDR3 DNA sequence: TGTGCCAGCAGTCAGGGGGCCCGCATCAATGAGCAGTTCTTC.

The table lists this clonotype with a few counts. The V and J genes are TRBV20-1 and TRBJ2-7; 7 bases match TRBD2. Germline assignment: CDR1 DFQATT and CDR2 SNEGSKA (reference sequence). The CDR3 has 13 residues. The J segment lost 5 bases and the V segment lost 2 bases, leaving 6 bases of the junction unmatched. DNA for the CDR3: TGCAGTGCTAGATGGGGGGGGTCGCACGAGCAGTACTTC. It translates to CSARWGGSHEQYF.

This clonotype was observed a few times. Possible read error: a much larger clone is one base away. The genes are TRBV20-1 and TRBJ2-5, with 13 bases lining up with TRBD2. This CDR3 spans 16 amino acids. The germline V gene has CDR1 DFQATT and CDR2 SNEGSKA (reference sequence). V was pared by 2 bases and J by 4 bases, with 7 bases of the junction left unmatched. CDR3: CSARSTSGGAGETQYF. DNA for the CDR3: TGCAGTGCTAGAAGTACTAGCGGGGGGGCCGGAGAGACCCAGTACTTC.

J is TRBJ2-5 and V is TRBV10-3, with 7 bases identical to TRBD1. This CDR3 contains 16 residues. Germline assignment: CDR1 ENHRY and CDR2 SYGVKD. V lost 4 bases and J lost 2; bases outside the gene matches: 10. CDR3 sequence: CAISAGTVGSQETQYF. CDR3 nucleotides: TGTGCCATCAGTGCCGGGACAGTCGGATCGCAAGAGACCCAGTACTTC.

The rearrangement links TRBV2 to TRBJ1-6, with D perhaps matching TRBD1 (5 bases). V dropped 1 base and J dropped 0 bases, with 10 bases sitting between them. Germline V lookup: CDR1 SNHLY, CDR2 FYNNEI. The CDR3 is 17 residues long. DNA for the CDR3: TGTGCCAGCAGTGAAGAGGGGCAGAGCTCCTATAATTCACCCCTCCACTTT. Translated: CASSEEGQSSYNSPLHF.

The chain joins TRBV5-6 to TRBJ2-4; D possibly uses TRBD1 or TRBD2 (5 bases each). The CDR3 has 15 residues. The ends were cut back, 4 bases at V and 7 bases at J, with 18 bases in the middle. CDR1 and CDR2 from the germline V gene are SGHDT and YYEEEE. CDR3 loop: CASSDGEGIANIQYF. The CDR3 nucleotides read TGTGCCAGCAGCGATGGAGAGGGGATTGCGAACATTCAGTACTTC.

Comment on this clonotype: Its ends do not fully match the called genes, so a read error is possible. The chain is built from TRBV28 and TRBJ1-5; no clear D gene. This CDR3 is 14 amino acids long. Looked up from germline, CDR1 is MDHEN and CDR2 is SYDVKM. The CDR3 region has the DNA TGTGCCAGCAGTTTCTTCCAAAGCAATCAGCCTCAGCATTTT. Amino acids: CASSFFQSNQPQHF.

This sequence joins TRBV20-1 and TRBJ2-4, with D perhaps matching TRBD1 (6 bases). This CDR3 is built from 15 residues. The V gene's germline CDR1 is DFQATT and CDR2 SNEGSKA (reference sequence). V was shortened by 4 bases and J by 1 base, with 14 bases between the two germline ends. The CDR3 DNA reads TGCAGTGCTAAAAACAGGGTCGGGGCCAAAAACATTCAGTACTTC. This translates into CSAKNRVGAKNIQYF.

This clonotype was seen a few times. The CDR3 nucleotides read TGTGCCAGCAGTCAAAAGCGGGGTGAGGTGTATGGCTACACCTTC. This codes for CASSQKRGEVYGYTF. J is TRBJ1-2 and V is TRBV6-6; D remains unclear. Germline CDR1 MNHNY, CDR2 SVGAGI (reference sequence). Deletions cut 5 bases from V and 5 bases from J, with 18 bases between. This CDR3 spans 15 amino acids.

The rearrangement joins TRBV12-3 or TRBV12-4 to TRBJ1-2, with TRBD1 matching over 7 bases. V lost 6 bases, J lost 3 bases, and 10 bases stayed unmatched. This CDR3 has 15 residues. In nucleotides, the CDR3 is TGTGCCAGCAGCAAAATAGGGGGCGCCGACTATGGCTACACCTTC. Its protein product is CASSKIGGADYGYTF.

The rearrangement joins TRBV20-1 to TRBJ2-7; D is ambiguous. The CDR3 runs 13 residues. Germline lookup yields CDR1 DFQATT and CDR2 SNEGSKA (reference sequence). V was clipped by 0 bases and J by 2 bases, with 8 bases between them. The CDR3 bases are TGCAGTGCTAGAGACGCCATTCCCTACGAGCAGTACTTC. This gives the protein CSARDAIPYEQYF.

In its sample, this clonotype was seen a few times. The chain is built from TRBV28 and TRBJ2-7; 7 positions agree with TRBD2. The J call is uncertain, as TRBJ2-5 better fits the DNA end. CDR1 and CDR2 from the germline V gene are MDHEN and SYDVKM. The length of the CDR3 is 13 residues. Here the CDR3 reads CASRIGGSETQYF. CDR3 DNA: TGTGCCAGCAGGATCGGGGGGTCGGAGACCCAGTACTTC.

This clonotype was counted many times. This chain connects TRBV2 to TRBJ2-3; 8 bases match TRBD1. Germline V CDR1 and CDR2: SNHLY, FYNNEI. This CDR3 is 16 amino acids long. After removal of 4 bases from V and 0 bases from J, the junction contained 6 bases not matched to a gene. In nucleotides, the CDR3 is TGTGCCAGCAGTGTCTCCCGGGACAGGAGCACAGATACGCAGTATTTT. Encoded protein: CASSVSRDRSTDTQYF.

This chain joins TRBV6-2 or TRBV6-3 and TRBJ2-3; maybe TRBD2 (8 bases). The CDR3 consists of 20 residues. CDR1 and CDR2 from the germline V gene are MNHEY and SVGEGT. The V end was cut by 0 bases, the J end by 5 bases, with 27 bases between. This chain's CDR3 is CASSYSGTQGTRGTLDTQYF. As DNA, the CDR3 is TGTGCCAGCAGTTACTCCGGGACACAGGGGACTAGAGGCACTCTAGATACGCAGTATTTT.

This CDR3 reads CASSNLQGGEQYF. CDR3 in DNA: TGCGCCAGCAGCAACTTACAGGGGGGCGAGCAGTACTTC. This rearrangement joins TRBV5-1 to TRBJ2-5, with TRBD1 identical over 8 bases. The last part of the DNA fits TRBJ2-7 better; the J call may be wrong. Per the germline V gene, CDR1 is SGHRS and CDR2 is YFSETQ. The length of the CDR3 is 13 residues.

The rearrangement joins TRBV10-3 to TRBJ2-3; perhaps D is TRBD1 or TRBD2 (5 bases each). This CDR3 contains 16 residues. Germline values: CDR1 ENHRY, CDR2 SYGVKD. V was clipped by 3 bases and J by 6 bases, with 19 bases between them. The CDR3 loop is CAISEGEPPRRDTQYF. CDR3 nucleotides: TGTGCCATCAGTGAAGGGGAGCCCCCAAGACGGGATACGCAGTATTTT.

Of note for this clonotype: A single base separates this from a much larger clone, so it may be a read error. The chain joins TRBV10-3 to TRBJ2-4; D is perhaps TRBD2 (5 bases). Germline lookup yields CDR1 ENHRY and CDR2 SYGVKD. Trimming left V 4 bases short and J 9 bases short, with 13 bases between. This CDR3 has 13 residues. CDR3 loop: CAISAGVGSIQYF. CDR3 DNA: TGTGCCATCAGTGCCGGGGTAGGGAGCATTCAGTACTTC.

Only a few counts were recorded for this clonotype. V usage is TRBV4-3 and J usage is TRBJ2-1; the D is unclear. Germline CDR1 LGHNA, CDR2 YSLEER. This CDR3 has 14 residues. The germline V and J ends were trimmed by 0 bases and 6 bases, with 9 bases remaining between them. The CDR3 bases are TGCGCCAGCAGCCAAGATAGTCTTATCAATGAGCAGTTCTTC. This codes for CASSQDSLINEQFF.

The chain couples TRBV11-2 to TRBJ1-2; D might be TRBD1 (5 bases). CDR1 and CDR2 from the germline V gene are SGHAT and FQNNGV. V was cut by 4 bases and J by 10 bases, with 13 bases left in between. CDR3 length: 12 residues. The CDR3 DNA follows: TGTGCCAGCAGCTGGGGGAGACCGCCCTACACCTTC. Its translation is CASSWGRPPYTF.